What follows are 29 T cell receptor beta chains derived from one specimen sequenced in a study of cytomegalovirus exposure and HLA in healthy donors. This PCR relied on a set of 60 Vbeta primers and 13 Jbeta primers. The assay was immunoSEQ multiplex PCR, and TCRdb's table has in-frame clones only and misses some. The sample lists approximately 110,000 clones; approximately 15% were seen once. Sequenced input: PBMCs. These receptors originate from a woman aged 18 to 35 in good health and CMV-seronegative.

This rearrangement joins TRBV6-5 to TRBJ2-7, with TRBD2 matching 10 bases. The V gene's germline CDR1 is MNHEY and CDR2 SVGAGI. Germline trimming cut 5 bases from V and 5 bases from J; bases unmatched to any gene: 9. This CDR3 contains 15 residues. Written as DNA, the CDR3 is TGTGCCAGCAGTATAAATAGCGGGAGGACGGACGAGCAGTACTTC. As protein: CASSINSGRTDEQYF.

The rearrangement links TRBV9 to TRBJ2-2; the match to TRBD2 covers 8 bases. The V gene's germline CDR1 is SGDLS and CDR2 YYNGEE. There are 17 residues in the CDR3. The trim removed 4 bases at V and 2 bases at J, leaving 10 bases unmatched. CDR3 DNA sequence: TGTGCCAGCAGCCACTATGGACTAGCAGAAAACACCGGGGAGCTGTTTTTT. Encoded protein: CASSHYGLAENTGELFF. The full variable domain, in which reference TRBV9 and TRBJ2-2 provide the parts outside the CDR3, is DSGVTQTPKHLITATGQRVTLRCSPRSGDLSVYWYQQSLDQGLQFLIQYYNGEERAKGNILERFSAQQFPDLHSELNLSSLELGDSALYFCASSHYGLAENTGELFFGEGSRLTVL.

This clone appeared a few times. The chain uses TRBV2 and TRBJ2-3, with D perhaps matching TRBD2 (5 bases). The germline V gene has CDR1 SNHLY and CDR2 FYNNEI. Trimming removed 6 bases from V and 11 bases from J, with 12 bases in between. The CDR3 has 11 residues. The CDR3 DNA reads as TGTGCCAGCAGAGCGGTCATCGGGCAGTATTTT. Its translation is CASRAVIGQYF.

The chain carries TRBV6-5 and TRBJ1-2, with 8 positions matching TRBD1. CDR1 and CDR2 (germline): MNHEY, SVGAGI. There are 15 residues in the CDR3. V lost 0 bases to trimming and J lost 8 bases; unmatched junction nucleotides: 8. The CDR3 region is CASSYSGQGAEGYTF. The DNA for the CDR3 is TGTGCCAGCAGTTACTCAGGGCAGGGGGCAGAAGGCTACACCTTC.

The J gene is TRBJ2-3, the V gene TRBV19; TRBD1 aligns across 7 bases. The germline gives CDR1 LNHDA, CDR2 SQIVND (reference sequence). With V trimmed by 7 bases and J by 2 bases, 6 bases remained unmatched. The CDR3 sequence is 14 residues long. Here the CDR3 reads CASTYGTATDTQYF. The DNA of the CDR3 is TGTGCCAGTACCTACGGGACAGCCACAGATACGCAGTATTTT.

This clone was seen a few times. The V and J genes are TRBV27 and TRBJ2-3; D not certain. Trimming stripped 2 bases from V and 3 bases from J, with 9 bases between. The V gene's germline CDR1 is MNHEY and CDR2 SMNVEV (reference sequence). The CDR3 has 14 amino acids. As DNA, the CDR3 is TGTGCCAGCAGTTTAGCGAGTTGGACAGATACGCAGTATTTT. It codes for CASSLASWTDTQYF.

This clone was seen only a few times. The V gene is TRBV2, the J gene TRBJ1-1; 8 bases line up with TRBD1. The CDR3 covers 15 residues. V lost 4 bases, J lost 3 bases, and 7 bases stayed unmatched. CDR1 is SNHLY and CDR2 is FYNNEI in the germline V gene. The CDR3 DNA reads TGTGCCAGCAGTGCCGCCCAGGGGGCTTACACTGAAGCTTTCTTT. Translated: CASSAAQGAYTEAFF.

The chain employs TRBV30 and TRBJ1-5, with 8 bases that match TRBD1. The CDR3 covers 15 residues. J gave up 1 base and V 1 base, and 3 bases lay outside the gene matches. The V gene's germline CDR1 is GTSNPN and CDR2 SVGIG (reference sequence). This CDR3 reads CAWSATGVSNQPQHF. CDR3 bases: TGTGCCTGGAGTGCGACAGGGGTAAGCAATCAGCCCCAGCATTTT.

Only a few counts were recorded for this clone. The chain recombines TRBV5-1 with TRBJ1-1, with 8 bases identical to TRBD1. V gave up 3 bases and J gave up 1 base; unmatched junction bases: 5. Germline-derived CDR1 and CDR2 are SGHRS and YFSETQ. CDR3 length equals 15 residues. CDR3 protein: CASSSGGAGNTEAFF. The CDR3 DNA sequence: TGCGCCAGCAGCTCAGGGGGCGCTGGGAACACTGAAGCTTTCTTT.

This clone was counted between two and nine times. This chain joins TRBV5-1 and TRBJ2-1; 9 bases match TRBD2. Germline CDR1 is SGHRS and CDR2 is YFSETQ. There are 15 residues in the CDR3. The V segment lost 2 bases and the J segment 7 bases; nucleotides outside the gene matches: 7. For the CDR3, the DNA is TGCGCCAGCAGCTTTCAGGCGGGAGGGGGGAATGAGCAGTTCTTC. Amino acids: CASSFQAGGGNEQFF.

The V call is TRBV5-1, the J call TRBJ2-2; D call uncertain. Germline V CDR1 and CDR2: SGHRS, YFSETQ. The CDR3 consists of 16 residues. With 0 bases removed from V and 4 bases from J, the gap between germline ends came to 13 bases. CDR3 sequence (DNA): TGCGCCAGCAGCTTGGCCACAGCTCGCGCCACCGGGGAGCTGTTTTTT. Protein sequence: CASSLATARATGELFF.

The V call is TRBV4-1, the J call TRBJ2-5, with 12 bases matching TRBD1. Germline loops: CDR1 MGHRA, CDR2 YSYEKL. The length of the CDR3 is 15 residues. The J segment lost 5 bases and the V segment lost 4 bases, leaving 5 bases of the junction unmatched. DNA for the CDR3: TGCGCCAGCAGCCTCGGGACAGGGGGCCGGGAGACCCAGTACTTC. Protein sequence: CASSLGTGGRETQYF.

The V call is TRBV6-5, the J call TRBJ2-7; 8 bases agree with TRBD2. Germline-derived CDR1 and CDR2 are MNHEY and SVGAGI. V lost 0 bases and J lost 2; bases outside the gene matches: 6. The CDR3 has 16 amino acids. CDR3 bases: TGTGCCAGCAGTTACTCCGGGGGGGCGAATGCCTACGAGCAGTACTTC. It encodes CASSYSGGANAYEQYF.

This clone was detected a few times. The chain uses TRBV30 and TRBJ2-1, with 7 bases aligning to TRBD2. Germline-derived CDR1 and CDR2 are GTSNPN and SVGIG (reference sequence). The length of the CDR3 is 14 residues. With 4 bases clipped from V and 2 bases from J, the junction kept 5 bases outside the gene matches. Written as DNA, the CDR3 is TGTGCCTGGAACCCTAGCGGTCCCTACAATGAGCAGTTCTTC. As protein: CAWNPSGPYNEQFF.

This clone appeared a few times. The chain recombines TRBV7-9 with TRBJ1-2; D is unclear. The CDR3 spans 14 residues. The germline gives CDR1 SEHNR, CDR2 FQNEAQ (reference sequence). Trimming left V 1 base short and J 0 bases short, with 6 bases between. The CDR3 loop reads CASSLEVANYGYTF. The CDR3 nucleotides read TGTGCCAGCAGCTTAGAAGTAGCTAACTATGGCTACACCTTC. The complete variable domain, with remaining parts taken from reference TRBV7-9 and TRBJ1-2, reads DTGVSQNPRHKITKRGQNVTFRCDPISEHNRLYWYRQTLGQGPEFLTYFQNEAQLEKSRLLSDRFSAERPKGSFSTLEIQRTEQGDSAMYLCASSLEVANYGYTFGSGTRLTVV.

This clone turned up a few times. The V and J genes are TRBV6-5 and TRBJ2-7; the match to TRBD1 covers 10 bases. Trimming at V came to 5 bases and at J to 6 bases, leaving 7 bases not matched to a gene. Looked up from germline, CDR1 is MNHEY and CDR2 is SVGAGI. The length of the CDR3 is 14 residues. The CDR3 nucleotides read TGTGCCAGCAGTAGGACAGGGGGACCGGGCGAGCAGTACTTC. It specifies CASSRTGGPGEQYF.

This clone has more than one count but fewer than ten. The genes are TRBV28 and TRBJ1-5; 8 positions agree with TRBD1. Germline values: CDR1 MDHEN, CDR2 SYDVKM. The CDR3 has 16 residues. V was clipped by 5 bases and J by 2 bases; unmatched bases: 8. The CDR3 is CASSPRQGLGNQPQHF. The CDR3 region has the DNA TGTGCCAGCAGTCCCAGACAGGGGTTGGGCAATCAGCCCCAGCATTTT.

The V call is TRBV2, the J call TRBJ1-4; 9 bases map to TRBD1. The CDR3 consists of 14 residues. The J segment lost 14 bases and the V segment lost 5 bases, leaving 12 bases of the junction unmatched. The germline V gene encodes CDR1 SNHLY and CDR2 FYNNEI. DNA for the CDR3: TGTGCCAGCAGTCCTGGGACAGGGCAATATCGTCTGTTTTTT. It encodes CASSPGTGQYRLFF. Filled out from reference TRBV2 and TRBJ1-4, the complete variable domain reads EPEVTQTPSHQVTQMGQEVILRCVPISNHLYFYWYRQILGQKVEFLVSFYNNEISEKSEIFDDQFSVERPDGSNFTLKIRSTKLEDSAMYFCASSPGTGQYRLFFGSGTQLSVL.

CDR3 in amino acids: CASSLVDPRGYNEQFF. The CDR3 DNA sequence: TGTGCCAGCAGCTTAGTGGACCCCAGGGGCTACAATGAGCAGTTCTTC. The rearrangement joins TRBV7-8 to TRBJ2-1; the D gene is possibly TRBD1 (6 bases). This CDR3 comprises 16 residues. Trimming took off 1 base at V and 3 bases at J, with 13 bases between the two ends. Germline CDR1 is SGHVS and CDR2 is FQNEAQ.

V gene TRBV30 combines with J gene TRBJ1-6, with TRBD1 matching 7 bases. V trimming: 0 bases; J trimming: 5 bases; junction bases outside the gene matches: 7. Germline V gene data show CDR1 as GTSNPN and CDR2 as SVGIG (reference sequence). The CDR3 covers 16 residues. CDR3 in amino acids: CAWSVRGQANNSPLHF. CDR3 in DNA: TGTGCCTGGAGTGTGCGCGGACAGGCTAATAATTCACCCCTCCACTTT.

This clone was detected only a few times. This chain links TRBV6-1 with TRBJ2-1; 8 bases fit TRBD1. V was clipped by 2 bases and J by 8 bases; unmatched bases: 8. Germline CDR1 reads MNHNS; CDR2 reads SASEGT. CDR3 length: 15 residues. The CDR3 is CASSEKAGGTDEQFF. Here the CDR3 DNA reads TGTGCCAGCAGTGAAAAGGCAGGGGGCACGGATGAGCAGTTCTTC.

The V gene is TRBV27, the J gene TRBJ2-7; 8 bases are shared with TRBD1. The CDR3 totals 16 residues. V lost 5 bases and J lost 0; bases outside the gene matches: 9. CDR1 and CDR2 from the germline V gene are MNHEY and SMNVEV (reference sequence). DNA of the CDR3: TGTGCCAGCAGTCCGACAGGGGCTGCCGCCTCCTACGAGCAGTACTTC. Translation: CASSPTGAAASYEQYF.

The CDR3 DNA reads as TGCGCCAGCAGCTCCATACAGGGGGCGCGTGGTAAAACTGAAGCTTTCTTT. This codes for CASSSIQGARGKTEAFF. The rearrangement uses TRBV5-1 and TRBJ1-1, with 9 bases fitting TRBD1. The CDR3 has 17 amino acids. The germline V gene has CDR1 SGHRS and CDR2 YFSETQ. V lost 3 bases and J lost 5; bases outside the gene matches: 14.

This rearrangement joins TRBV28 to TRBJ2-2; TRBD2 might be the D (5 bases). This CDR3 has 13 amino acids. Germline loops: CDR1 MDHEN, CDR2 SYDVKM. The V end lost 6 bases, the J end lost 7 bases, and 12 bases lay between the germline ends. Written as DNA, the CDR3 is TGTGCCAGCAGCCCCCTCGGGGTCGGGGAGCTGTTTTTT. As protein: CASSPLGVGELFF.

The CDR3 nucleotides are TGTGCCAGCAGGGCTCCGGGACAGGGATGGCAGCCCCAGCATTTT. Translating it yields CASRAPGQGWQPQHF. The V gene is TRBV2, the J gene TRBJ1-5; 9 bases are shared with TRBD1. Per germline, CDR1 SNHLY and CDR2 FYNNEI. V was clipped by 6 bases and J by 7 bases; unmatched bases: 10. There are 15 residues in the CDR3. Based on the CDR3 plus reference TRBV2 and TRBJ1-5, the full variable domain is EPEVTQTPSHQVTQMGQEVILRCVPISNHLYFYWYRQILGQKVEFLVSFYNNEISEKSEIFDDQFSVERPDGSNFTLKIRSTKLEDSAMYFCASRAPGQGWQPQHFGDGTRLSIL.

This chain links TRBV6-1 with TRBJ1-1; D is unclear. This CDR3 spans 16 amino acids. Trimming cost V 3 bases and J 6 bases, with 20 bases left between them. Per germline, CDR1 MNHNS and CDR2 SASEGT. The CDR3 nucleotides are TGTGCCAGCAGTGAGCCGGGGAGCCCATTGGACGCTGAAGCTTTCTTT. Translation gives CASSEPGSPLDAEAFF.

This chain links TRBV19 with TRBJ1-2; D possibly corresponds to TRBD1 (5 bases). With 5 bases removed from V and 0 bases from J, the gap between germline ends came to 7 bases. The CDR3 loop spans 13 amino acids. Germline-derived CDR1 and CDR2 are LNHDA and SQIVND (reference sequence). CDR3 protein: CASSWGANYGYTF. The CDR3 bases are TGTGCCAGTAGTTGGGGCGCTAACTATGGCTACACCTTC.

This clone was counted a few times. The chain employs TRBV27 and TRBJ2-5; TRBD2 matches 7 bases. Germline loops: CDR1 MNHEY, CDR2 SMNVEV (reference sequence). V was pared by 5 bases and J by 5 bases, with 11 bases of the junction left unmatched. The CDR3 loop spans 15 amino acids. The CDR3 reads CASSPGGGRGETQYF. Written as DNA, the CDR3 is TGTGCCAGCAGTCCCGGCGGCGGGAGAGGGGAGACCCAGTACTTC.

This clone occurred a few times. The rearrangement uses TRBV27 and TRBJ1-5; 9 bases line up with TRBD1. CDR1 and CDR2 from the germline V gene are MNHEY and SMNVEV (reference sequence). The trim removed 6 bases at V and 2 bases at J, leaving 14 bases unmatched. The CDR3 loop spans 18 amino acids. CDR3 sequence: CASRNERDREGCNQPQHF. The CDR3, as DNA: TGTGCCAGCAGAAATGAGCGGGACAGGGAGGGATGCAATCAGCCCCAGCATTTT.